This TCR beta chain was sequenced during a study of identical twins. One entry per CDR3 protein, called by TCRdb with MiXCR from the 5' RACE reads. The sample includes about 690,000 distinct CDR3 sequences, roughly 6.2% of them seen just once. This clonotype occurred many times. Antigen specificity is unknown. This CDR3 has 13 amino acids. Per germline, CDR1 DFQATT and CDR2 SNEGSKA (reference sequence). V lost 4 bases and J lost 1, with 10 bases in between. Points from the study as a whole: Out-of-frame alpha sequences that twins shared showed excess low generation probability. Monozygotic twins shared more out-of-frame TCR alpha than recombination models predicted. Weaker excess twin sharing was observed in beta out-of-frame sequences.

Healthy Caucasian donors formed the entire cohort. The specimen sequenced was naive T cells sorted from blood. This sequence joins TRBV20-1 and TRBJ1-1; D might be TRBD1 (6 bases). The TCR comes from a man aged 18 to 35 in good health. The CDR3 sequence: CSATDSTNTEAFF. As DNA, the CDR3 is TGCAGTGCTACGGACAGCACGAACACTGAAGCTTTCTTT.